This TCR beta chain was profiled in a study of radiation and T cells in renal cell carcinoma. TCRdb's copy holds only in-frame clones and misses some; the assay was immunoSEQ multiplex PCR. This sample has more than 75,000 clones; 80% to 90% occur once, and the top ten carry around 21%. Time point: blood 2 weeks post-SBRT. The treatment here: 15 Gy SBRT to primary tumor, nephrectomy 4 weeks later. The CDR3 contains 18 residues. The ends lost 2 bases at V and 3 bases at J; junction bases unmatched: 10. CDR1 SGHTA and CDR2 FQGNSA come from the germline V gene. This TCR was recovered from a woman in her forties or fifties with renal cell carcinoma. Material: blood, obtained from a patient whose treatment included radiotherapy and nephrectomy. The chain uses TRBV7-2 and TRBJ2-3; 11 bases agree with TRBD2. The CDR3 DNA sequence: TGTGCCAGCAGCTTACCCCCAAGACTAGCGGGGAGGACAGATACGCAGTATTTT. Translated: CASSLPPRLAGRTDTQYF.